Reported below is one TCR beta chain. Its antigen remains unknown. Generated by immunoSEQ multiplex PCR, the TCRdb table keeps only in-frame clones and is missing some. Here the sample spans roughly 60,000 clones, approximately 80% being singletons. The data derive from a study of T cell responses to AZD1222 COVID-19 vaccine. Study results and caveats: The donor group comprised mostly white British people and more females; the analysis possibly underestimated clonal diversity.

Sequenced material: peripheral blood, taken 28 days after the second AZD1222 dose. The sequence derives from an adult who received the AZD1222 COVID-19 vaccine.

CDR3 sequence: CASSLMGQGINEQFF. CDR3 in DNA: TGCGCCAGCAGCTTGATGGGACAGGGAATCAATGAGCAGTTCTTC. This chain uses TRBV5-1 with TRBJ2-1; the match to TRBD1 covers 9 bases. V was clipped by 1 base and J by 6 bases; unmatched bases: 5. This CDR3 spans 15 amino acids. Germline V gene sequence: CDR1 SGHRS, CDR2 YFSETQ. The whole variable domain, remainder taken from reference TRBV5-1 and TRBJ2-1, is KAGVTQTPRYLIKTRGQQVTLSCSPISGHRSVSWYQQTPGQGLQFLFEYFSETQRNKGNFPGRFSGRQFSNSRSEMNVSTLELGDSALYLCASSLMGQGINEQFFGPGTRLTVL.